This T cell receptor beta chain comes out of a study of CD8 T cells in cerebrospinal fluid in Alzheimer's disease (dated by TCRdb to the early 2020s). Broadly, across the study: To assess CSF T cell clonal expansion, the study used two single-cell approaches: plate-based nested PCR sequencing and droplet-based sequencing. A total of about 22 samples were covered by the CSF gene-expression analysis, in which Parkinson's disease patients were included. This study tested whether clonally expanded T cells could be found in cerebrospinal fluid from healthy elderly individuals and from patients with neurodegenerative disease. In the droplet-based CSF analysis comparing patients with controls, there were roughly 10 healthy controls (10,876 cells) and roughly 10 patients with MCI or Alzheimer's disease (approximately 10,000 cells). What the authors observed across the whole study: The EBV-specific clones were neither the most highly expanded clones nor enriched among patients. The overall clonality comparison included only samples with detectable clones (around eleven healthy, 5 MCI, 5 AD, 6 PD). The authors warned that finding EBV-specific TCRs in CSF does not prove a causal connection between EBV and Alzheimer's disease. When data were pooled, 4 of 6 Alzheimer's patients but only 1 of 10 healthy subjects had a highly expanded clone, defined as at least 3% of TCRs. A higher percentage of TCRs was made up by the largest CSF clone in patients with MCI or Alzheimer's disease than in controls.

Frequency indicates this clonotype is medium-sized (0.01 to 0.1%); no count is kept. No antigen is known for it. The library came from 10x single-cell sequencing. CSF cells were profiled with 10X Genomics single-cell V(D)J and 5' gene-expression libraries. An Illumina NextSeq550 was used to sequence the CSF single-cell TCR libraries. From the authors' description of their analysis: V(D)J reads were aligned to the vdj-GRCh38 alts ensemble 2.0.0 reference and were analysed with the Cell Ranger vdj pipeline. Clonotypes were defined as cell barcodes sharing the same set of productive CDR3 nucleotide sequences. To link clonality with transcriptional profiles, clonotype information was incorporated into Seurat v3.0 gene-expression metadata. CSF cells with more than 1,800 genes, more than 7,500 UMIs or more than 10% mitochondrial reads were excluded. CDR3-beta sequences were compared against VDJdb to identify TCRs with known antigen specificity. Network analysis of clone sharing used the R package qgraph and included only TCRs with complete alpha and beta chains. One entry per CDR3 protein sequence results from the TCRdb reprocessing of the reads, with DNA left out. These V and J calls derive from TCRdb rather than the authors' analysis. The sample has about a thousand distinct CDR3 sequences on record. The ten largest account for about 10% of the sample.

Every participant was in good physical condition and had no acute infectious disease. Biomarkers including neurofilament, amyloid-beta and tau were used to confirm neurodegeneration in the patients. A live/dead marker was used to sort live CSF cells for droplet-based sequencing. CSF was obtained by lumbar puncture, and immune cells were pelleted by centrifugation at 300g. CSF samples were checked for red blood cells, and any sample contaminated with blood was excluded. CSF cells were cryopreserved in freezing medium, frozen at -80 degrees C overnight, and then transferred to liquid nitrogen for storage. Before analysis, CSF samples had been stored for less than seven months. The sequenced sample was cerebrospinal fluid. The receptor comes from a human donor with mild cognitive impairment.

The CDR3 protein sequence reads: CASSLAGVYEQYF. The chain is encoded by TRBV5-6 joined to TRBJ2-7. Measured from the cysteine to the phenylalanine, the CDR3 is 13 residues long. No nucleotide data were recorded. For CDR1 and CDR2, the germline V gene lists SGHDT and YYEEEE.